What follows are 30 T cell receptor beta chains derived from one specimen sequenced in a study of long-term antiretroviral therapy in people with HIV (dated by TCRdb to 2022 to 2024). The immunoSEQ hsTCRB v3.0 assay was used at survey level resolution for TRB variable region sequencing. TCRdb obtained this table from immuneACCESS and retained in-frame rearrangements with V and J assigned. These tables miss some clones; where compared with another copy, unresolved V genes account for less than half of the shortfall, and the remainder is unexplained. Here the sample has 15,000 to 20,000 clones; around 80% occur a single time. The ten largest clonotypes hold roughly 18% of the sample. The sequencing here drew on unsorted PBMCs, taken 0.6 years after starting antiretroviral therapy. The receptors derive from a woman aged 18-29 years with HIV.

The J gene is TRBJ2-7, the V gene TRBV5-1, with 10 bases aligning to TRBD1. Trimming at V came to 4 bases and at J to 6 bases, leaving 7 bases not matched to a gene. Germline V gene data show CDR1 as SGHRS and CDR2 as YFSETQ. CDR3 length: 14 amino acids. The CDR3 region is CASSPRQGAIEQYF. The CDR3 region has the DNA TGCGCCAGCAGCCCAAGACAGGGGGCGATCGAGCAGTACTTC.

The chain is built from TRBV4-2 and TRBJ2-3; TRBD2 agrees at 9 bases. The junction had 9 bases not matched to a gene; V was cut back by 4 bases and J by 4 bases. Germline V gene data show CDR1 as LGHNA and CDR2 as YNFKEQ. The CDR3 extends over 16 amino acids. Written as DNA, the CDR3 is TGTGCCAGCAGCCGAATGGTGGCGGGAGGGCCAGATACGCAGTATTTT. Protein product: CASSRMVAGGPDTQYF.

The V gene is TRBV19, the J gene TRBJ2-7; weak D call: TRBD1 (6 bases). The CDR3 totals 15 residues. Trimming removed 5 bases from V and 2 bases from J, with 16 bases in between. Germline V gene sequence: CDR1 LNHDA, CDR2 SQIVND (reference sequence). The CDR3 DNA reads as TGTGCCAGTAGTCCCCCCCCACCAGGGGCCTACGAGCAGTACTTC. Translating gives CASSPPPPGAYEQYF.

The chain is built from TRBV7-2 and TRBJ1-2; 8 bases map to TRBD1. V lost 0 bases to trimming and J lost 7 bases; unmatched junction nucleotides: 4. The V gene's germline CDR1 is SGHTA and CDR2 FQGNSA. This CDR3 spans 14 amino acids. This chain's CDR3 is CASSLARGLGGYTF. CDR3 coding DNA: TGTGCCAGCAGCTTAGCCAGGGGGCTCGGTGGCTACACCTTC.

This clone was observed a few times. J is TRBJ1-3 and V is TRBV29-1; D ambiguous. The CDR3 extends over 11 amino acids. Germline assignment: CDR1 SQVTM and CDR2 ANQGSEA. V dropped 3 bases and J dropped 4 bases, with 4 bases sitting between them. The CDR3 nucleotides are TGCAGCGTTGAGAGAGGAAACACCATATATTTT. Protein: CSVERGNTIYF.

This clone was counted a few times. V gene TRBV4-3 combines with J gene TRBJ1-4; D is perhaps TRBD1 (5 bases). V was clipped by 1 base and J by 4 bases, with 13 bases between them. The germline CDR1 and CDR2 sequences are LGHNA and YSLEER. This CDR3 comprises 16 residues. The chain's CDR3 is CASSQGATGLNEKLFF. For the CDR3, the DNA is TGCGCCAGCAGCCAAGGAGCTACAGGCCTTAATGAAAAACTGTTTTTT.

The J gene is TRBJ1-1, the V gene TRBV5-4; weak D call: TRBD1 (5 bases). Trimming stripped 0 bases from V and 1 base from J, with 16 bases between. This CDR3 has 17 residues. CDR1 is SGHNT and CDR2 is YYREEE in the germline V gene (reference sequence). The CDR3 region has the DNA TGTGCCAGCAGCTTGGCCGTTGGGACTGGGGCGAACACTGAAGCTTTCTTT. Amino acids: CASSLAVGTGANTEAFF. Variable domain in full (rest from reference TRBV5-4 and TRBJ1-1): ETGVTQSPTHLIKTRGQQVTLRCSSQSGHNTVSWYQQALGQGPQFIFQYYREEENGRGNFPPRFSGLQFPNYSSELNVNALELDDSALYLCASSLAVGTGANTEAFFGQGTRLTVV.

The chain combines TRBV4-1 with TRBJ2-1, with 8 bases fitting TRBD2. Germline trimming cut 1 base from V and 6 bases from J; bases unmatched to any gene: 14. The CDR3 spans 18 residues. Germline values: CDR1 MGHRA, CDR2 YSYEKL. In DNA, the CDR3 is TGCGCCAGCAGCCAAGGTCGTAGTCCGGGACTAGGATCCAATGAGCAGTTCTTC. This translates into CASSQGRSPGLGSNEQFF.

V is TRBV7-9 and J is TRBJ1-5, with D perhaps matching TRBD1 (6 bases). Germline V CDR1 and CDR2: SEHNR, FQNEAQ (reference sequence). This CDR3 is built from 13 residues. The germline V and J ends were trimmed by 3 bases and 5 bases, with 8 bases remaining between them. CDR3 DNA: TGTGCCAGCAGCTTTTCAGGGGATCAGCCCCAGCATTTT. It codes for CASSFSGDQPQHF.

The CDR3 protein is CASSPDGGNQPQHF. The CDR3 DNA follows: TGTGCCAGCTCACCGGACGGAGGGAATCAGCCCCAGCATTTT. J is TRBJ1-5 and V is TRBV18; the D is unclear. Germline loops: CDR1 KGHSH, CDR2 LQKENI. The V end lost 3 bases, the J end lost 4 bases, and 10 bases lay between the germline ends. The CDR3 runs to 14 residues.

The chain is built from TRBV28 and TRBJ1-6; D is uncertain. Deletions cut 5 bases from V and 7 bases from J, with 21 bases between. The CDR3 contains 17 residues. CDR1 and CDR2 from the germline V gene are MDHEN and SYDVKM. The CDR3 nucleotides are TGTGCCAGCAGTACAATATTCTTAGGTGGTATGAATTCACCCCTCCACTTT. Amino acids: CASSTIFLGGMNSPLHF.

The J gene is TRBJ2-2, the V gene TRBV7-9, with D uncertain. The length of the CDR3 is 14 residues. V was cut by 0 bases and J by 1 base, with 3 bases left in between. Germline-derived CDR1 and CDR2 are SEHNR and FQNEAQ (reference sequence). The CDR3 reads CASSLARNTGELFF. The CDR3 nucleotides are TGTGCCAGCAGCTTAGCCCGGAACACCGGGGAGCTGTTTTTT.

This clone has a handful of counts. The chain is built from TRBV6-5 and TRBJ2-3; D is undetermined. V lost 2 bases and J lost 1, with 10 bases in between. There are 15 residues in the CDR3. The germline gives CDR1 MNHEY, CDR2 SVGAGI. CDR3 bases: TGTGCCAGCAGTTACGGGTTTTCTGGCACAGATACGCAGTATTTT. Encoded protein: CASSYGFSGTDTQYF.

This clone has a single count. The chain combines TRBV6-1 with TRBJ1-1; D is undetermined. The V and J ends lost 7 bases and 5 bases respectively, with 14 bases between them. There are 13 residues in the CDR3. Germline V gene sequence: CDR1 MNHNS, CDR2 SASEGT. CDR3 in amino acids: CASTVQAGTEAFF. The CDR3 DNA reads TGTGCCAGCACCGTCCAGGCTGGAACTGAAGCTTTCTTT.

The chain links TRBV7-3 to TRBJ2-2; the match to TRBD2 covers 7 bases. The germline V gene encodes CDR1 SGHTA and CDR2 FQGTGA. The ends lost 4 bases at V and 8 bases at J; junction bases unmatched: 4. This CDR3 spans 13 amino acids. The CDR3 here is CASSSSGGGELFF. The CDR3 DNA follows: TGTGCCAGCAGCTCTAGCGGAGGTGGGGAGCTGTTTTTT.

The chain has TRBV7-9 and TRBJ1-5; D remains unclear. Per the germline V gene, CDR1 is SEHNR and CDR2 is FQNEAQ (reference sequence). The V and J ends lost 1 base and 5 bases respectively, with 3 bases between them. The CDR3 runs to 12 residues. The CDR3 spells CASSLGDQPQHF. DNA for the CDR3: TGTGCCAGCAGCTTAGGTGATCAGCCCCAGCATTTT.

The CDR3 DNA reads TGCGCCAGCAGCTTGGGGGTCCAAGAGACCCAGTACTTC. Translated: CASSLGVQETQYF. The chain carries TRBV5-1 and TRBJ2-5; D is ambiguous. Trimming shortened V by 0 bases and J by 1 base, and 4 bases separated the two germline ends. There are 13 residues in the CDR3. CDR1 SGHRS and CDR2 YFSETQ come from the germline V gene.

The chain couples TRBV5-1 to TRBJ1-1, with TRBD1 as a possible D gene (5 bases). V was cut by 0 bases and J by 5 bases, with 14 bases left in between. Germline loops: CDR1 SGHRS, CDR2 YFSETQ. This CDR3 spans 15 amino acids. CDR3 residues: CASSLEWGSSTEAFF. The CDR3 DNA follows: TGCGCCAGCAGCTTGGAGTGGGGGTCAAGTACTGAAGCTTTCTTT.

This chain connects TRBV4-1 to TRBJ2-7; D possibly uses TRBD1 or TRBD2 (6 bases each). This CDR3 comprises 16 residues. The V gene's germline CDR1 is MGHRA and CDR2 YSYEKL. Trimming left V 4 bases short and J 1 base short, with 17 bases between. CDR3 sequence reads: CASSLAQTGASYEQYF. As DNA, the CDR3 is TGCGCCAGCAGCCTCGCACAAACGGGGGCTTCCTACGAGCAGTACTTC.

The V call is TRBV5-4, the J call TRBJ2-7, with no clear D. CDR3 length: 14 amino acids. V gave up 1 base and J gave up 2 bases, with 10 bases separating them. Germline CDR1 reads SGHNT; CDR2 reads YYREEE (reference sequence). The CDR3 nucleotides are TGTGCCAGCAGCTTGCGGTACAGTCCCTACGAGCAGTACTTC. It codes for CASSLRYSPYEQYF.

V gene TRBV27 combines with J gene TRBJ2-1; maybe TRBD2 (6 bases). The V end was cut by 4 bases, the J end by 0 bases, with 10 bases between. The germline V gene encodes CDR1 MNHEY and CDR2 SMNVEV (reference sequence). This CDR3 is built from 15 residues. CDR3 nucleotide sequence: TGTGCCAGCAGTTCGGGACTCCCCTCCTACAATGAGCAGTTCTTC. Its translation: CASSSGLPSYNEQFF.

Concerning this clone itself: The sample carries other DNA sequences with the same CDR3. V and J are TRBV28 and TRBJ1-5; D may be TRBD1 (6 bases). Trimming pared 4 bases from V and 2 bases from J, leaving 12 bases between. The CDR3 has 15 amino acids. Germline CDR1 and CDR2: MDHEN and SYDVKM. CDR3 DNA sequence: TGTGCCAGCAGTTCCCCACAGGGAGGCAATCAGCCCCAGCATTTT. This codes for CASSSPQGGNQPQHF.

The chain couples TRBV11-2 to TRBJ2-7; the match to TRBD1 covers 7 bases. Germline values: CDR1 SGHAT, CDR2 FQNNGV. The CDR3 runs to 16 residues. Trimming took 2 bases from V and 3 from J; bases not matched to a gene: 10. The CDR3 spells CASSLRGRDSYYEQYF. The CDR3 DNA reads TGTGCCAGCAGCTTAAGGGGAAGGGACAGTTACTACGAGCAGTACTTC.

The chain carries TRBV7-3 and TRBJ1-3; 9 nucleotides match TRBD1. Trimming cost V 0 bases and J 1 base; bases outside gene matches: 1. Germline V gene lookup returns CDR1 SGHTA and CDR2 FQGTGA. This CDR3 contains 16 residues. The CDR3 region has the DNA TGTGCCAGCAGCTTAACCGGGACAGGGTCTGGAAACACCATATATTTT. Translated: CASSLTGTGSGNTIYF.

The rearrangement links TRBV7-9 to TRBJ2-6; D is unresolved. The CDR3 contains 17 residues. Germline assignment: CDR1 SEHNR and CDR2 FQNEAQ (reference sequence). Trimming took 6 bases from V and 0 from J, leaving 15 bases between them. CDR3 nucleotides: TGTGCCAGCAGTTGGGCAGGCGCTAGCTCTGGGGCCAACGTCCTGACTTTC. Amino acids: CASSWAGASSGANVLTF. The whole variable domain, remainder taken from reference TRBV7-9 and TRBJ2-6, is DTGVSQNPRHKITKRGQNVTFRCDPISEHNRLYWYRQTLGQGPEFLTYFQNEAQLEKSRLLSDRFSAERPKGSFSTLEIQRTEQGDSAMYLCASSWAGASSGANVLTFGAGSRLTVL.

CDR3 loop: CASSHTGESQPQHF. The CDR3 DNA is TGTGCCAGCAGCCATACAGGGGAGAGCCAGCCCCAGCATTTT. The rearrangement joins TRBV4-2 to TRBJ1-5; 7 nucleotides agree with TRBD1. Germline V lookup: CDR1 LGHNA, CDR2 YNFKEQ. This CDR3 comprises 14 residues. V lost 3 bases to trimming and J lost 7 bases; unmatched junction nucleotides: 6.

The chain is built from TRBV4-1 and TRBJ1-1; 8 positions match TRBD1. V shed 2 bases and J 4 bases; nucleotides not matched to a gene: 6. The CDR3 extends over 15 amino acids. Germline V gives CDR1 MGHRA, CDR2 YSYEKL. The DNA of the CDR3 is TGCGCCAGCAGCCAACTTGGACAGGGAGGCACTGAAGCTTTCTTT. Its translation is CASSQLGQGGTEAFF.

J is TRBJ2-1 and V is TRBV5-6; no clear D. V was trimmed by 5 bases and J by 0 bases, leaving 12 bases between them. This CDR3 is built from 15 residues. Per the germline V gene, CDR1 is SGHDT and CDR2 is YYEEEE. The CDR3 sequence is CASSSRDSSYNEQFF. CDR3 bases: TGTGCCAGCAGTTCTCGAGATAGCTCCTACAATGAGCAGTTCTTC.

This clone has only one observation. CDR3 sequence reads: CASQIAGAYEQYF. CDR3 coding DNA: TGTGCCAGCCAAATAGCGGGGGCCTACGAGCAGTACTTC. The J gene is TRBJ2-7, the V gene TRBV11-1; TRBD2 aligns across 9 bases. Losses at the gene ends were 8 bases for V and 2 bases for J; bases not matched to a gene: 4. The CDR3 runs to 13 residues. The V gene's germline CDR1 is SGHAT and CDR2 FQDESV (reference sequence).

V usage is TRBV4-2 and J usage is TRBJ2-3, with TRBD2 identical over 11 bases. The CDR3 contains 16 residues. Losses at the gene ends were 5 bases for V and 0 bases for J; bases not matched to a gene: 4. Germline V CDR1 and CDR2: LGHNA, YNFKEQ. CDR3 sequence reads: CASSGRLAGSTDTQYF. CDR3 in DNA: TGTGCCAGCAGCGGACGACTAGCGGGGAGCACAGATACGCAGTATTTT.